This entry describes one T cell receptor beta chain. This specimen comes from a study of blood T cell repertoires in COVID-19. Looking at the study overall: Samples of COVID-19 (acute and convalescent) were obtained from the United States, Italy and Spain. PBMCs, B-cell-depleted T cells, or T cells were the source of the cDNA or gDNA that made up the material.

Deletions cut 3 bases from V and 3 bases from J, with 18 bases between. The CDR3 runs 16 residues. CDR1 SGHNT and CDR2 YYREEE come from the germline V gene (reference sequence). Authors' methods: Amplifying reference gene primers gave estimates of nucleated cell counts. The assay was immunoSEQ multiplex PCR, and TCRdb's table has in-frame clones only and misses some. V, J and clone size were drawn from that table, and D and trimming were deduced from the DNA. The sample has 65,000 to 80,000 clones; 84% are singletons. What was sequenced was peripheral blood. V usage is TRBV5-4 and J usage is TRBJ2-5; perhaps TRBD1 as D (6 bases). This receptor was obtained from a human donor in a cohort sampled during active COVID-19. The CDR3 nucleotides are TGTGCCAGCAGCTGGGCACAGGGTCGCGGCGAAGAGACCCAGTACTTC. It specifies CASSWAQGRGEETQYF. Full variable domain (rest looked up from reference TRBV5-4 and TRBJ2-5): ETGVTQSPTHLIKTRGQQVTLRCSSQSGHNTVSWYQQALGQGPQFIFQYYREEENGRGNFPPRFSGLQFPNYSSELNVNALELDDSALYLCASSWAQGRGEETQYFGPGTRLLVL.